The present entry profiles one T cell receptor beta chain with its context. Its antigen is unidentified. Primers for the PCR totalled 60 Vbeta and 13 Jbeta. Assay: immunoSEQ multiplex PCR; the TCRdb copy retains only in-frame clones and omits some. The sample includes some 140,000 clones, around 79% seen only once; the top ten take approximately 10%. This sample is part of a study of cytomegalovirus exposure and HLA in healthy donors. On the study more broadly: There were just under 400 genotyped donors. Of these, about 81% fell in the genetic ancestry cluster associated with self-reported Caucasian donors. Study-wide points: In a later analysis, TCR beta V- and J-gene trimming was associated with a missense DCLRE1C variant. Most likely, a cluster of highly shared sequence variants arose as a sequencing artifact.

V lost 6 bases to trimming and J lost 0 bases; unmatched junction nucleotides: 6. This CDR3 is 17 amino acids long. Germline-derived CDR1 and CDR2 are SNHLY and FYNNEI. All the people who gave samples were healthy bone marrow donors. The clonotype was recovered from a woman between 45 and 60 years old in good health and CMV-seropositive. The rearrangement uses TRBV2 and TRBJ2-6; 9 bases line up with TRBD1. The sequenced sample consisted of PBMCs. The CDR3 here is CASRRPGQGSGANVLTF. The CDR3 nucleotides are TGTGCCAGCAGGAGACCGGGACAGGGCTCTGGGGCCAACGTCCTGACTTTC.